This T cell receptor (beta chain) originates from a study of long-term antiretroviral therapy in people with HIV. The CDR3 has 13 residues. The germline V gene has CDR1 MDHEN and CDR2 SYDVKM. J was trimmed by 3 bases and V by 6 bases; bases with no gene match: 4. In regard to this clone: Its antigen is still unknown.

General study findings and limits: Repertoire dominance by clones expanded before ART was seen at all time points.

They ran version v3.0 of the immunoSEQ assay at survey level. Sequencing was directed toward about 35,000-50,000 T-cell genomes in each sample. Measured with immunoSEQ multiplex PCR; TCRdb has only the in-frame clones, and not every one. This sample has about 21,000 clones, with around 84% found just once. The chain joins TRBV28 to TRBJ1-2; 7 positions agree with TRBD1. The specimen was unsorted PBMCs, collected 1.9 years after starting antiretroviral therapy. This sequence originates from a woman aged 45-60 years with HIV. The CDR3 sequence: CASRPGQHYGYTF. In DNA, the CDR3 is TGTGCCAGCAGGCCGGGACAGCACTATGGCTACACCTTC.